This entry is about one T cell receptor delta chain. This specimen belongs to a study of gamma-delta chains in newborns, infants, children. Study at large: Microbial exposure reportedly drives polyclonal innate γδ T cell expansion after birth.

TCRdb called clones anew from the reads with CATT. The sample lists a few thousand delta-chain clones; around 5% were seen once. Trimming cost V 3 bases and J 0 bases; bases outside gene matches: 6. In germline, CDR1 is GEAIGNYY, CDR2 EKD. The CDR3 consists of 18 residues. Material for sequencing was blood. V is TRDV2 and J is TRDJ3; 8 nucleotides match TRDD3. This TCR derives from a child who was a newborn, infant or young child, either healthy, febrile or measles-vaccinated (not recorded which). The CDR3 sequence is CACDVLGVSSWDTRQMFF. The CDR3 region has the DNA TGTGCCTGTGACGTACTGGGGGTTAGCTCCTGGGACACCCGACAGATGTTTTTC.